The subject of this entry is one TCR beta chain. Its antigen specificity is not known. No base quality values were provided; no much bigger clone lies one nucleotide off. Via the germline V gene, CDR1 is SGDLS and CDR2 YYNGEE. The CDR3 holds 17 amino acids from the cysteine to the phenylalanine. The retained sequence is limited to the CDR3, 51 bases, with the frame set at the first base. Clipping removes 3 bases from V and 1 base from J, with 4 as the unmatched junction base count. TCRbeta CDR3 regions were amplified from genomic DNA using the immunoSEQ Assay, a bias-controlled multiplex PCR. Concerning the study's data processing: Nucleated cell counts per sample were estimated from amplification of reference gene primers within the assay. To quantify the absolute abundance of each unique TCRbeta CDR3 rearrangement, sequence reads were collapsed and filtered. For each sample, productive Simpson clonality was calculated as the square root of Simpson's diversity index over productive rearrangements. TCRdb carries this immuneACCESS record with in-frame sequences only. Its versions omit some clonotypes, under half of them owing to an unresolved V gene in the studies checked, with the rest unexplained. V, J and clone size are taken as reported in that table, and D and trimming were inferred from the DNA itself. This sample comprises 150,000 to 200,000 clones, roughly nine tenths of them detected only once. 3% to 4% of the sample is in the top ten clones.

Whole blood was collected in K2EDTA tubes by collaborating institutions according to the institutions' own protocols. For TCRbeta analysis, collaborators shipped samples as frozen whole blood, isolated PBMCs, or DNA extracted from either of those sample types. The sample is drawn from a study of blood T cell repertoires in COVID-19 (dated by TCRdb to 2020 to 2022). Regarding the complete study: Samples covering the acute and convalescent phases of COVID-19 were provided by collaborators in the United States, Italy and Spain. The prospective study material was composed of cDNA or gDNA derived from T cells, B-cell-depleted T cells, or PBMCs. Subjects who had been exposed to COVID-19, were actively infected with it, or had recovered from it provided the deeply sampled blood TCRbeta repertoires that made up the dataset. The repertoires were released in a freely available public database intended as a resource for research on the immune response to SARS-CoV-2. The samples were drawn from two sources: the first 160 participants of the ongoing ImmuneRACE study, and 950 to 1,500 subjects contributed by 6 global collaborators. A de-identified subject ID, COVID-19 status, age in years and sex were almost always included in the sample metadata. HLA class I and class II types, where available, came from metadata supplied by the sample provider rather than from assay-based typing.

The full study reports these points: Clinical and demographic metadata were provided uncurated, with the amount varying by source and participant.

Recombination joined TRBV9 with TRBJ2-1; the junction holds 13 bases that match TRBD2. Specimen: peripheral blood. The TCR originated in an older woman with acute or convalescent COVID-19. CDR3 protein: CASSALAGGQSYNEQFF. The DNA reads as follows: TGTGCCAGCAGCGCACTAGCGGGGGGGCAGTCCTACAATGAGCAGTTCTTC.